The present T cell receptor beta chain was sequenced within a study of T cells in tuberculosis. The assay was immunoSEQ multiplex PCR, and TCRdb's table has in-frame clones only and misses some. There are about 36,000 clones in the sample; roughly 93% occur only once, and 6% to 7.5% lies in the top ten. Germline CDR1 and CDR2: MNHEY and SVGAGI. The CDR3 sequence is 13 residues long. V was clipped by 6 bases and J by 4 bases, with 12 bases between them. Latent tuberculosis screening used tuberculin skin test and IGRA at entry. Each clinical donor contributed on average around 92,000 T cells from unsorted cryopreserved PBMC. Overall study results and limits: Smaller distances to GMM-specific TCRs suggested their expansion in active tuberculosis. Shorter CDR3-alpha in active tuberculosis partly drove smaller distances.

About this clone: The antigen is not known.

This TCR derives from a donor aged 10 to 29 with latent tuberculosis or without tuberculosis infection. Sample: PBMCs. V and J are TRBV6-5 and TRBJ1-1, with D maybe TRBD1 (5 bases). Here the CDR3 DNA reads TGTGCCAGCAGGCCGGGACTCCGCACTGAAGCTTTCTTT. It translates to CASRPGLRTEAFF.